A selection of T cell receptor beta chains follows, all from one sample in a study of T cells in Graves' hyperthyroidism and ophthalmopathy. TCRdb processed the multiplex PCR reads anew with MiXCR; each CDR3 protein has one entry. This table has about 640,000 distinct CDR3 sequences, less than 25% appearing once. The sample comprised blood. These receptors all stem from a man aged 30 to 39 with Graves' ophthalmopathy. Both conserved end residues are part of each CDR3. The order of the fields is D gene, V gene, clone size, J gene, CDR3 protein, CDR3 DNA. D genes are given only for firm matches. Some rows have no size entry. The others give once, few or many, or a class for an expanded clone.

D: NA
V: TRBV27
size: NA
J: TRBJ2-7
CDR3: CASSFTKSAGYEQYF
DNA: TGTGCCAGCAGTTTTACTAAGTCGGCAGGCTACGAGCAGTACTTC

D: NA
V: TRBV20-1
size: many
J: TRBJ2-1
CDR3: CSARPAREINNEQFF
DNA: TGCAGTGCTAGACCCGCTAGGGAAATAAACAATGAGCAGTTCTTC

D: NA
V: TRBV12-5
size: many
J: TRBJ2-1
CDR3: CASGLADGYNEQFF
DNA: TGTGCTAGTGGTTTGGCCGACGGCTACAATGAGCAGTTCTTC

D: NA
V: TRBV7-3
size: NA
J: TRBJ2-5
CDR3: CASSPGDSPETQYF
DNA: TGTGCCAGCAGCCCGGGGGACAGCCCAGAGACCCAGTACTTC

D: NA
V: TRBV6-5
size: NA
J: TRBJ1-4
CDR3: CASSYSAGLANEKLFF
DNA: TGTGCCAGCAGTTACTCGGCAGGTCTTGCTAATGAAAAACTGTTTTTT

D: NA
V: TRBV5-8
size: NA
J: TRBJ2-3
CDR3: CASSSPVPDTQYF
DNA: TGTGCCAGCAGCTCACCAGTGCCAGATACGCAGTATTTT

D: TRBD1
V: TRBV27
size: few
J: TRBJ1-2
CDR3: CASSLFSPPGTGNYGYTF
DNA: TGTGCCAGCAGTTTATTTTCCCCACCCGGGACAGGAAACTATGGCTACACCTTC

D: NA
V: TRBV7-9
size: NA
J: TRBJ2-1
CDR3: CASSFQLNEQFF
DNA: TGTGCCAGCAGCTTCCAATTGAATGAGCAGTTCTTC

D: TRBD2
V: TRBV5-1
size: few
J: TRBJ2-7
CDR3: CASSPQEGLVYEQYF
DNA: TGCGCCAGCAGCCCCCAGGAGGGACTAGTCTACGAGCAGTACTTC

D: TRBD2
V: TRBV20-1
size: few
J: TRBJ2-2
CDR3: CSARDFLGGGGELFF
DNA: TGCAGTGCCCGGGACTTCTTGGGGGGGGGCGGGGAGCTGTTTTTT

D: TRBD2
V: TRBV6-2/TRBV6-3
size: few
J: TRBJ2-1
CDR3: CASSSLAGAFYNEQFF
DNA: TGTGCCAGCAGTTCCCTAGCGGGAGCCTTCTACAATGAGCAGTTCTTC

D: NA
V: TRBV29-1
size: many
J: TRBJ2-1
CDR3: CSVEEYGFGYNEQFF
DNA: TGCAGCGTTGAAGAGTACGGTTTCGGCTACAATGAGCAGTTCTTC

D: NA
V: TRBV20-1
size: NA
J: TRBJ1-1
CDR3: CSATEIQAAGDEAFF
DNA: TGCAGTGCTACCGAAATTCAAGCGGCCGGTGATGAAGCTTTCTTT

D: NA
V: TRBV6-6
size: few
J: TRBJ2-7
CDR3: CASSYGGFTYEQYF
DNA: TGTGCCAGCAGTTACGGCGGCTTTACTTACGAGCAGTACTTC

D: NA
V: TRBV6-2/TRBV6-3
size: few
J: TRBJ2-7
CDR3: CASSYSIGQLDEQYF
DNA: TGTGCCAGCAGTTACTCGATTGGTCAGCTCGACGAGCAGTACTTC

D: NA
V: TRBV18
size: many
J: TRBJ2-3
CDR3: CASSPGTQRDTQYF
DNA: TGTGCCAGCTCACCAGGGACTCAAAGAGATACGCAGTATTTT

D: NA
V: TRBV2
size: many
J: TRBJ2-7
CDR3: CASSAPNYEQYF
DNA: TGTGCCAGCAGTGCCCCGAACTACGAGCAGTACTTC

D: TRBD1
V: TRBV19
size: NA
J: TRBJ1-2
CDR3: CASSTPLQGRNYGYTF
DNA: TGTGCCAGTAGTACCCCCCTACAGGGGCGCAACTATGGCTACACCTTC

D: NA
V: TRBV9
size: few
J: TRBJ1-4
CDR3: CASSVVGGPDEKLFF
DNA: TGTGCCAGCAGCGTAGTGGGGGGGCCGGATGAAAAACTGTTTTTT

D: TRBD2
V: TRBV2
size: many
J: TRBJ2-7
CDR3: CASSQTSGSSYEQYF
DNA: TGTGCCAGCAGCCAGACTAGCGGAAGCTCCTACGAGCAGTACTTC

D: NA
V: TRBV6-1
size: NA
J: TRBJ2-3
CDR3: CASRSLVGTDTQYF
DNA: TGTGCCAGCAGATCCTTGGTGGGCACAGATACGCAGTATTTT

D: NA
V: TRBV12-3/TRBV12-4
size: many
J: TRBJ2-7
CDR3: CASSLGLDYEQYF
DNA: TGTGCCAGCAGTTTAGGACTAGACTACGAGCAGTACTTC

D: NA
V: TRBV5-1
size: many
J: TRBJ2-1
CDR3: CASSPAQGGGSYNEQFF
DNA: TGCGCCAGCAGCCCCGCTCAGGGGGGGGGCTCCTACAATGAGCAGTTCTTC

D: TRBD1
V: TRBV5-1
size: few
J: TRBJ2-5
CDR3: CASSFGTGHKETQYF
DNA: TGCGCCAGCAGCTTTGGGACAGGGCACAAAGAGACCCAGTACTTC

D: NA
V: TRBV28
size: few
J: TRBJ1-2
CDR3: CASSSGSRGYTF
DNA: TGTGCCAGCAGTTCAGGGTCTCGTGGCTACACCTTC

D: TRBD1
V: TRBV27
size: NA
J: TRBJ2-7
CDR3: CATRTGPLGEQYF
DNA: TGTGCCACCCGGACAGGCCCCCTAGGCGAGCAGTACTTC

D: TRBD1
V: TRBV11-2
size: many
J: TRBJ1-1
CDR3: CASRHPPGGTEAFF
DNA: TGTGCCAGCAGACATCCCCCAGGGGGCACTGAAGCTTTCTTT

D: NA
V: TRBV7-3
size: many
J: TRBJ1-2
CDR3: CASSTGQRGDGYTF
DNA: TGTGCCAGCAGCACCGGTCAACGGGGCGATGGCTACACCTTC

D: NA
V: TRBV5-1
size: many
J: TRBJ2-3
CDR3: CASSLAGASGTDTQYF
DNA: TGCGCCAGCAGCTTGGCGGGGGCTAGCGGCACAGATACGCAGTATTTT

D: NA
V: TRBV24-1
size: NA
J: TRBJ2-2
CDR3: CATSDPRGDSGELFF
DNA: TGTGCCACCAGTGATCCAAGAGGGGATTCCGGGGAGCTGTTTTTT

D: NA
V: TRBV20-1
size: many
J: TRBJ2-7
CDR3: CSARDLDRTYEQYF
DNA: TGCAGTGCTAGAGATCTTGACAGAACCTACGAGCAGTACTTC

D: TRBD2
V: TRBV4-2
size: NA
J: TRBJ2-7
CDR3: CASSQDPITGGPYEQYF
DNA: TGTGCCAGCAGCCAAGATCCTATAACGGGAGGGCCCTACGAGCAGTACTTC

D: NA
V: TRBV7-6
size: NA
J: TRBJ2-2
CDR3: CASSFQGSPAGELFF
DNA: TGTGCCAGCAGCTTCCAGGGGAGCCCAGCCGGGGAGCTGTTTTTT

D: TRBD2
V: TRBV20-1
size: NA
J: TRBJ2-1
CDR3: CSARVLAGGTNEQFF
DNA: TGCAGTGCTAGAGTATTAGCGGGAGGGACCAATGAGCAGTTCTTC

D: NA
V: TRBV7-2
size: many
J: TRBJ2-7
CDR3: CASSLGINYEQYF
DNA: TGTGCCAGCAGCTTAGGGATTAACTACGAGCAGTACTTC

D: TRBD1
V: TRBV5-1
size: NA
J: TRBJ2-7
CDR3: CAGRPNVQGANEQYF
DNA: TGCGCCGGCAGGCCAAATGTACAGGGGGCAAACGAGCAGTACTTC

D: NA
V: TRBV18
size: NA
J: TRBJ2-7
CDR3: CASSPASSSYEQYF
DNA: TGTGCCAGCTCACCAGCCTCGAGCTCCTACGAGCAGTACTTC

D: TRBD2
V: TRBV18
size: NA
J: TRBJ2-6
CDR3: CASSPTSGSGANVLTF
DNA: TGTGCCAGCTCACCGACTAGCGGGTCCGGGGCCAACGTCCTGACTTTC

D: TRBD2
V: TRBV2
size: many
J: TRBJ2-2
CDR3: CASSYGLAGLGGELFF
DNA: TGTGCCAGCAGTTATGGACTAGCGGGACTCGGCGGGGAGCTGTTTTTT

D: NA
V: TRBV18
size: many
J: TRBJ1-1
CDR3: CASSRRSENTEAFF
DNA: TGTGCCAGCTCTCGACGGAGCGAGAACACTGAAGCTTTCTTT

D: NA
V: TRBV7-2
size: NA
J: TRBJ2-3
CDR3: CASSTSSTDTQYF
DNA: TGTGCCAGCAGCACCTCTTCCACAGATACGCAGTATTTT

D: NA
V: TRBV14
size: many
J: TRBJ1-1
CDR3: CASSQDAGSVTEAFF
DNA: TGTGCCAGCAGCCAAGACGCAGGTTCGGTCACTGAAGCTTTCTTT

D: NA
V: TRBV3-1
size: many
J: TRBJ1-3
CDR3: CASSHRKSSGNTIYF
DNA: TGTGCCAGCAGCCACAGGAAGAGCTCTGGAAACACCATATATTTT

D: NA
V: TRBV6-6
size: NA
J: TRBJ2-5
CDR3: CASSYPLAETQYF
DNA: TGTGCCAGCAGTTACCCCCTCGCGGAGACCCAGTACTTC

D: TRBD2
V: TRBV9
size: NA
J: TRBJ2-1
CDR3: CASSAGGTSAYNEQFF
DNA: TGTGCCAGCAGCGCCGGAGGGACTAGCGCCTACAATGAGCAGTTCTTC

D: TRBD1
V: TRBV5-6
size: once
J: TRBJ1-2
CDR3: CASIGMDRGTWGYTF
DNA: TGTGCCAGCATCGGAATGGACAGGGGAACGTGGGGCTACACCTTC

D: NA
V: TRBV19
size: NA
J: TRBJ2-6
CDR3: CASSIDPRGSGANVLTF
DNA: TGTGCCAGTAGTATAGATCCCCGGGGCTCTGGGGCCAACGTCCTGACTTTC

D: NA
V: TRBV29-1
size: few
J: TRBJ1-1
CDR3: CSVENPGRYTEAFF
DNA: TGCAGCGTTGAAAATCCGGGCCGGTACACTGAAGCTTTCTTT

D: TRBD1
V: TRBV6-1
size: few
J: TRBJ1-4
CDR3: CASSPGQASNEKLFF
DNA: TGTGCCAGCAGTCCGGGACAGGCTTCTAATGAAAAACTGTTTTTT

D: TRBD2
V: TRBV20-1
size: many
J: TRBJ2-3
CDR3: CSARGTSGSDTQYF
DNA: TGCAGTGCTAGGGGGACTAGCGGGAGTGATACGCAGTATTTT

D: TRBD2
V: TRBV2
size: many
J: TRBJ2-1
CDR3: CASSFRSLAGGASSYNEQFF
DNA: TGTGCCAGCAGTTTCCGGTCGCTAGCGGGAGGGGCTAGCTCCTACAATGAGCAGTTCTTC

D: TRBD1
V: TRBV19
size: NA
J: TRBJ2-2
CDR3: CASRNQGEMTTGELFF
DNA: TGTGCCAGTAGGAATCAGGGGGAGATGACCACCGGGGAGCTGTTTTTT

D: NA
V: TRBV7-2
size: many
J: TRBJ1-1
CDR3: CAATGEGTEAFF
DNA: TGTGCCGCTACAGGAGAAGGTACTGAAGCTTTCTTT

D: NA
V: TRBV3-1
size: many
J: TRBJ2-2
CDR3: CASSLRLGINTGELFF
DNA: TGTGCCAGCAGCCTCCGCCTCGGGATCAACACCGGGGAGCTGTTTTTT

D: NA
V: TRBV6-1
size: many
J: TRBJ2-7
CDR3: CASSEGSALPYEQYF
DNA: TGTGCCAGCAGTGAAGGTAGCGCCCTCCCCTACGAGCAGTACTTC

D: TRBD2
V: TRBV4-3
size: NA
J: TRBJ2-6
CDR3: CASSQAGGGGANVLTF
DNA: TGCGCCAGCAGCCAAGCGGGAGGGGGTGGGGCCAACGTCCTGACTTTC